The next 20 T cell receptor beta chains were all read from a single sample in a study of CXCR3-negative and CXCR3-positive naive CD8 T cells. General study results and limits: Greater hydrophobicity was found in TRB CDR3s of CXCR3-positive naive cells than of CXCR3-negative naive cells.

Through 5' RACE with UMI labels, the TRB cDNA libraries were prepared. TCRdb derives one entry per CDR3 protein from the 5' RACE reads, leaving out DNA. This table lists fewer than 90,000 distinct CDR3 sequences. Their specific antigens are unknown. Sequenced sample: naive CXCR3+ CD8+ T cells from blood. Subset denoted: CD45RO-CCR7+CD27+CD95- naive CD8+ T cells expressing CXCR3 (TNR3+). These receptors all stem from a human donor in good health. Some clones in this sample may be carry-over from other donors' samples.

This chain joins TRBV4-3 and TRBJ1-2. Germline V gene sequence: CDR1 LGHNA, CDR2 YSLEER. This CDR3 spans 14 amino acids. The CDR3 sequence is CASSDMAVNYGYTF.

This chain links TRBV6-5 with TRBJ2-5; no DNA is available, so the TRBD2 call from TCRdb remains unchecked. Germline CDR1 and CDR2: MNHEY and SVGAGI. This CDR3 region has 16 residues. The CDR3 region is CASSYGGGGPQETQYF.

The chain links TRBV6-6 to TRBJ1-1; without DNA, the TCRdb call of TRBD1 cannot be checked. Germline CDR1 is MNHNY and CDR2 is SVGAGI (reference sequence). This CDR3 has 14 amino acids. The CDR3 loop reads CASSSQGSFTEAFF.

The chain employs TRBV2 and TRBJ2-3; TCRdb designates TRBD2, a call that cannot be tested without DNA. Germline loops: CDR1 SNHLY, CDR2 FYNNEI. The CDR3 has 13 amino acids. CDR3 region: CASGLAGTDTQYF.

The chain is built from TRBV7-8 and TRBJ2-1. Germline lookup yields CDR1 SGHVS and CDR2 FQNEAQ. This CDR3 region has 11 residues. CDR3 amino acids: CASRRDYEQFF.

The CDR3 loop is CASSQDQGFGETQYF. The gene calls are TRBV4-1 and TRBJ2-5; TCRdb gives TRBD1 as the D gene, but with no DNA this cannot be confirmed. The length of the CDR3 is 15 residues. Looked up from germline, CDR1 is MGHRA and CDR2 is YSYEKL.

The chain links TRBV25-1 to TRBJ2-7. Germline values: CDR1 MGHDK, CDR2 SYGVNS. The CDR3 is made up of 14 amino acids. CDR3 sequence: CASSEYGDSYEQYF.

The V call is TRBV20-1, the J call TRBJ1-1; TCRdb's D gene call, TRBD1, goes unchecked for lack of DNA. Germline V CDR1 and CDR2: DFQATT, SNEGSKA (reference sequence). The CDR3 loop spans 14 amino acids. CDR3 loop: CSASKRQGRTEAFF.

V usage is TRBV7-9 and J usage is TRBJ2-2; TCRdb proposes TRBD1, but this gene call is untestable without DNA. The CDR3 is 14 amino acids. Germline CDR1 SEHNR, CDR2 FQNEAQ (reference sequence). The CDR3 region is CASSGTGFAGELFF.

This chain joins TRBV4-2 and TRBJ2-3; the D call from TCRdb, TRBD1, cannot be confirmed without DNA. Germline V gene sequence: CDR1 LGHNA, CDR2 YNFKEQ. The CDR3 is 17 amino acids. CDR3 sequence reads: CASSHPGQGGITDTQYF.

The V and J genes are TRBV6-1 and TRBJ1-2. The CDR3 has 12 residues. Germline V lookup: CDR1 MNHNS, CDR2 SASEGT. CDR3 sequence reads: CASSDGNYGYTF.

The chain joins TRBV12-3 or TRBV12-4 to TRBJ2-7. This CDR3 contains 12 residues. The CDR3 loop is CASSLTAHEQYF.

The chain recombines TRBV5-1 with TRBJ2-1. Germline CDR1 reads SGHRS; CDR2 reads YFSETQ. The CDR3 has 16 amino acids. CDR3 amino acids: CASSLEAQGAYNEQFF.

This CDR3 is CASSPGSRGGELFF. This chain joins TRBV12-3 or TRBV12-4 and TRBJ2-2; TCRdb indicates TRBD1, and absent DNA this call remains unverified. The CDR3 sequence is 14 residues long.

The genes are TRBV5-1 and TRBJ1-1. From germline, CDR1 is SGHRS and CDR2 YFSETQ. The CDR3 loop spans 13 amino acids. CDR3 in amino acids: CASSLGGTTEAFF.

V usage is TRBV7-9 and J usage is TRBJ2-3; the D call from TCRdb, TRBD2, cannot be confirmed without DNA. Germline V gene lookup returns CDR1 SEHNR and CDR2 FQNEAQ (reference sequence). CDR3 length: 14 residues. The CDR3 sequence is CASSLDGRGDTQYF. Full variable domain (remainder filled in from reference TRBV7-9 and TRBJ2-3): DTGVSQNPRHKITKRGQNVTFRCDPISEHNRLYWYRQTLGQGPEFLTYFQNEAQLEKSRLLSDRFSAERPKGSFSTLEIQRTEQGDSAMYLCASSLDGRGDTQYFGPGTRLTVL.

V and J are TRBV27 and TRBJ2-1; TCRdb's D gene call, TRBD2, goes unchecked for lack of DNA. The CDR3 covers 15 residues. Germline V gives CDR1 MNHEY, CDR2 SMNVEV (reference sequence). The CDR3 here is CASSPLGLGGNEQFF.

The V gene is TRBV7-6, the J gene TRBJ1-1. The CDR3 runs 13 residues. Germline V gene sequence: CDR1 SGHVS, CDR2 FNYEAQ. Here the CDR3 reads CASSLGEGAEAFF.

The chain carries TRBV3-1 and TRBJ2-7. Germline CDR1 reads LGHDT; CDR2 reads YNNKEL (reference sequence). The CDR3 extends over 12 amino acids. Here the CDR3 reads CASSQFVGEQYF.

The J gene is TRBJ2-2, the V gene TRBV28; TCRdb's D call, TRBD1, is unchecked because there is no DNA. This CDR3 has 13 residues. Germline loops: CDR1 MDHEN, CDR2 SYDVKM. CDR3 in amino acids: CASSPPGPGELFF.